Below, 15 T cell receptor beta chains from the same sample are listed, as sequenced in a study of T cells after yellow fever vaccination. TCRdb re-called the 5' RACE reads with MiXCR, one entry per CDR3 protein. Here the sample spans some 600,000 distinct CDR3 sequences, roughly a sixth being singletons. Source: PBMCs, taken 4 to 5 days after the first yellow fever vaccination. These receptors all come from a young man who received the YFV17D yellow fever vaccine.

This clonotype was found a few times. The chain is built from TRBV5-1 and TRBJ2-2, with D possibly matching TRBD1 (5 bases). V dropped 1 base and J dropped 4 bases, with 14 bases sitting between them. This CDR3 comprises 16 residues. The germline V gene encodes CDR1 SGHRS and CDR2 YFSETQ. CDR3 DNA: TGCGCCAGCAGCTTGAATGGGGCCAGGTCCACCGGGGAGCTGTTTTTT. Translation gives CASSLNGARSTGELFF.

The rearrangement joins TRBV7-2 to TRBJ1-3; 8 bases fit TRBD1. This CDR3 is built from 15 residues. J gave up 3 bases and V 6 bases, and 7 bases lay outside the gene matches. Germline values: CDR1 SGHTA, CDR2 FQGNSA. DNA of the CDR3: TGTGCCAGCAGAAATCAGGGGGCTGATGGAAACACCATATATTTT. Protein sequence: CASRNQGADGNTIYF.

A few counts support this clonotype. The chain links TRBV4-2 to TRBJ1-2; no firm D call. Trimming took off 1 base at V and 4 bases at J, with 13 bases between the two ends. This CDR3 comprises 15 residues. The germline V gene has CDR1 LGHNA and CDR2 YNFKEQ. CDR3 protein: CASSQVVQGSYGYTF. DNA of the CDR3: TGTGCCAGCAGCCAAGTGGTCCAAGGGAGCTATGGCTACACCTTC.

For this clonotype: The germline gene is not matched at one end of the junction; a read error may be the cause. The DNA for the CDR3 is TGCGCCAGCGGCTTGGTGGCAGGGAGGACCCAGTACTTC. Translation gives CASGLVAGRTQYF. The chain couples TRBV5-1 to TRBJ2-5; tentatively, D is TRBD1 or TRBD2 (5 bases each). Germline V CDR1 and CDR2: SGHRS, YFSETQ. The CDR3 covers 13 residues.

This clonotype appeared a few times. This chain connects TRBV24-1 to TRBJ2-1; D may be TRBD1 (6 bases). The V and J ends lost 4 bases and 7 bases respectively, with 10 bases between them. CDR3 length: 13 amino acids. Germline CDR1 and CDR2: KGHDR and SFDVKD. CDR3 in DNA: TGTGCCACCAGTGACCCTGGACAGAATGAGCAGTTCTTC. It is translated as CATSDPGQNEQFF.

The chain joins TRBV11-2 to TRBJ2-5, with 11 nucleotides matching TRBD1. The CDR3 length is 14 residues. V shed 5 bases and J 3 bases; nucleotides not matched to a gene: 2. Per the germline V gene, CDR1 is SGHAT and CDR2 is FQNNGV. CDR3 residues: CASSRGQGEETQYF. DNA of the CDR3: TGTGCCAGCAGCCGGGGACAGGGGGAAGAGACCCAGTACTTC. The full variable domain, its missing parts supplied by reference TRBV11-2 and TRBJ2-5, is EAGVAQSPRYKIIEKRQSVAFWCNPISGHATLYWYQQILGQGPKLLIQFQNNGVVDDSQLPKDRFSAERLKGVDSTLKIQPAKLEDSAVYLCASSRGQGEETQYFGPGTRLLVL.

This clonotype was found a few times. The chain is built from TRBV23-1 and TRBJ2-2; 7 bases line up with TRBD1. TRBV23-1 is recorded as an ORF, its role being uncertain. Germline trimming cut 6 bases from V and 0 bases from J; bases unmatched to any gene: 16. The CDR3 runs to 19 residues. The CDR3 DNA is TGCGCCAGCAGAGGGGAATTGACAGGGTTAGACGCGAACACCGGGGAGCTGTTTTTT. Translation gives CASRGELTGLDANTGELFF.

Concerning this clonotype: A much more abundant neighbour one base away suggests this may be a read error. The DNA of the CDR3 is TGTGCCAGCAGCCAAGATTTAGGTAGCTCCTACGAGCAGTACTTC. Protein product: CASSQDLGSSYEQYF. The chain recombines TRBV4-2 with TRBJ2-7; D unclear. The CDR3 is 15 residues long. Germline V lookup: CDR1 LGHNA, CDR2 YNFKEQ. Deletions cut 0 bases from V and 0 bases from J, with 9 bases between.

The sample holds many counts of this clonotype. CDR3 residues: CASSLGPLGPFTQPQHF. CDR3 in DNA: TGCGCCAGCAGCTTGGGACCTCTCGGGCCCTTCACTCAGCCCCAGCATTTT. The V call is TRBV5-1, the J call TRBJ1-5; D unclear. CDR3 size: 17 residues. Looked up from germline, CDR1 is SGHRS and CDR2 is YFSETQ. Trimming removed 0 bases from V and 6 bases from J, with 19 bases in between.

The chain's CDR3 is CASSQFQGAGPQHF. DNA of the CDR3: TGCGCCAGCAGCCAATTCCAGGGCGCTGGGCCCCAGCATTTT. The V and J genes are TRBV4-3 and TRBJ1-5, with D maybe TRBD1 (5 bases). Germline CDR1 reads LGHNA; CDR2 reads YSLEER. CDR3 length: 14 residues. Trimming cost V 2 bases and J 9 bases, with 14 bases left between them.

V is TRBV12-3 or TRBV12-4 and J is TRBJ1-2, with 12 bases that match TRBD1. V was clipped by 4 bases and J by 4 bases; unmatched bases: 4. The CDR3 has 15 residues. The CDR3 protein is CASSYGTGGSYGYTF. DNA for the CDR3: TGTGCCAGCAGTTACGGGACAGGGGGCAGCTATGGCTACACCTTC.

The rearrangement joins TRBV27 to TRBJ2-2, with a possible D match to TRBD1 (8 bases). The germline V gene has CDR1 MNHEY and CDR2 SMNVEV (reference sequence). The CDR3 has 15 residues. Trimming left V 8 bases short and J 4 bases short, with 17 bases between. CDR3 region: CASGRQGRGTGELFF. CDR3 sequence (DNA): TGTGCCAGCGGACGACAGGGGAGGGGCACCGGGGAGCTGTTTTTT.

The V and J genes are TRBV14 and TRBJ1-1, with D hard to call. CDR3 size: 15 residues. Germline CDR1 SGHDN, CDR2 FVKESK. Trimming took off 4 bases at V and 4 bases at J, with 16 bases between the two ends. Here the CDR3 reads CASSPGPLCGTEAFF. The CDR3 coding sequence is TGTGCCAGCAGCCCTGGGCCCCTGTGTGGCACTGAAGCTTTCTTT. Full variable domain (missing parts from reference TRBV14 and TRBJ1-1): EAGVTQFPSHSVIEKGQTVTLRCDPISGHDNLYWYRRVMGKEIKFLLHFVKESKQDESGMPNNRFLAERTGGTYSTLKVQPAELEDSGVYFCASSPGPLCGTEAFFGQGTRLTVV.

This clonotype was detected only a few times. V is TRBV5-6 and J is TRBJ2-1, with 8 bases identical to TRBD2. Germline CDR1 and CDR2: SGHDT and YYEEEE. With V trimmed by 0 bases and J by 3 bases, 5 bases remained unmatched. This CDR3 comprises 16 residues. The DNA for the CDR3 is TGTGCCAGCAGCTTGGCCGGGAGGGACATCTACAATGAGCAGTTCTTC. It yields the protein CASSLAGRDIYNEQFF.

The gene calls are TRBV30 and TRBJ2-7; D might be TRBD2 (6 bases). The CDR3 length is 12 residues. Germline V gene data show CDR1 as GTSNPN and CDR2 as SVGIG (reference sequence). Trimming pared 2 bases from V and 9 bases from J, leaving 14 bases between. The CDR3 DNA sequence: TGTGCCTGGAGTCTAGGAGGGGAGCTGCAGTACTTC. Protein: CAWSLGGELQYF.